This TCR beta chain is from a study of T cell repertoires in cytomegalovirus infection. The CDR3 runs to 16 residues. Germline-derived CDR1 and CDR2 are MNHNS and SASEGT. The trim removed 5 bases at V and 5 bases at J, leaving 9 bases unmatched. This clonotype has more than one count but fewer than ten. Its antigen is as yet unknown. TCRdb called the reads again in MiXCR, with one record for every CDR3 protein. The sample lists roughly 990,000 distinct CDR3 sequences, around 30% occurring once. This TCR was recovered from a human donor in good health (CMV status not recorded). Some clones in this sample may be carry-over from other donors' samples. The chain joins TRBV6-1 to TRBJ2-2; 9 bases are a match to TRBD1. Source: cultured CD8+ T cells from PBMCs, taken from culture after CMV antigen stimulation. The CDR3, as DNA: TGTGCCAGCAGTCCCACAGGGGGCTGGAAAACCGGGGAGCTGTTTTTT. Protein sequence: CASSPTGGWKTGELFF.